Below are 18 T cell receptor beta chains sequenced from a single sample in a study of T cell repertoires in cytomegalovirus infection. No antigens are known for them. TCRdb re-called the reads with MiXCR, one entry per CDR3 protein. The sample includes about a million distinct CDR3 sequences, roughly 31% of them seen just once. The input for sequencing was cultured CD8+ T cells from PBMCs, taken from culture after CMV antigen stimulation. The receptors here all came from a human donor in good health (CMV status not recorded). Some clones in this sample may be carry-over from other donors' samples.

The chain couples TRBV15 to TRBJ1-6, with D perhaps matching TRBD1 (5 bases). Looked up from germline, CDR1 is LNHNV and CDR2 is YYDKDF (reference sequence). V was cut by 5 bases and J by 7 bases, with 15 bases left in between. The CDR3 totals 15 residues. CDR3 sequence (DNA): TGTGCCACCAGCCCTCCCAAGGGGACCAATTCACCCCTCCACTTT. Protein sequence: CATSPPKGTNSPLHF.

The V call is TRBV28, the J call TRBJ1-6; 7 nucleotides agree with TRBD1. Germline loops: CDR1 MDHEN, CDR2 SYDVKM. The CDR3 contains 14 residues. The junction had 8 bases not matched to a gene; V was cut back by 4 bases and J by 11 bases. CDR3 nucleotide sequence: TGTGCCAGCAGTTCCCCCCGACAGGGACCACCCCTCCACTTT. Translation gives CASSSPRQGPPLHF. Together with reference TRBV28 and TRBJ1-6, the CDR3 gives the full variable domain: DVKVTQSSRYLVKRTGEKVFLECVQDMDHENMFWYRQDPGLGLRLIYFSYDVKMKEKGDIPEGYSVSREKKERFSLILESASTNQTSMYLCASSSPRQGPPLHFGNGTRLTVT.

V and J are TRBV4-1 and TRBJ2-4, with TRBD2 as a possible D gene (6 bases). Per germline, CDR1 MGHRA and CDR2 YSYEKL. The V end lost 8 bases, the J end lost 7 bases, and 15 bases lay between the germline ends. CDR3 size: 13 residues. The CDR3 coding sequence is TGCGCCAGCGCAGACGGGGGTCTTAACATTCAGTACTTC. Translating gives CASADGGLNIQYF.

J is TRBJ2-7 and V is TRBV29-1; D not certain. The CDR3 spans 13 residues. The germline V gene encodes CDR1 SQVTM and CDR2 ANQGSEA. V was cut by 1 base and J by 6 bases, with 13 bases left in between. CDR3: CSVEGGLLGEQYF. The CDR3 DNA reads as TGCAGCGTTGAAGGTGGATTGCTGGGCGAGCAGTACTTC.

On this clonotype itself: Given a much more abundant clone one base away, this may be a read error. This CDR3 is CTSSPHREGIEQFF. The CDR3 DNA sequence: TGTACCAGCAGCCCCCATAGAGAGGGGATCGAGCAGTTCTTC. The chain links TRBV7-6 to TRBJ2-1; D tentatively fits TRBD1 or TRBD2 (5 bases each). Germline assignment: CDR1 SGHVS and CDR2 FNYEAQ. This CDR3 has 14 residues.

This clonotype was seen more than once but under ten times. The chain combines TRBV27 with TRBJ1-1; TRBD1 is a possible D gene (5 bases). Trimming left V 11 bases short and J 4 bases short, with 11 bases between. This CDR3 has 11 residues. In germline, CDR1 is MNHEY, CDR2 SMNVEV (reference sequence). The CDR3 sequence is CACSGGTEAFF. The DNA of the CDR3 is TGTGCCTGTTCCGGGGGCACTGAAGCTTTCTTT.

The chain links TRBV27 to TRBJ2-5, with a weak D call TRBD1 (5 bases). Germline CDR1 is MNHEY and CDR2 is SMNVEV (reference sequence). This CDR3 spans 14 amino acids. Trimming stripped 5 bases from V and 0 bases from J, with 10 bases between. The CDR3 DNA reads TGTGCCAGCAGTCTAGAAGGGGACCAAGAGACCCAGTACTTC. As protein: CASSLEGDQETQYF.

This clonotype was seen ten or more times. This sequence joins TRBV7-2 and TRBJ2-1; D is undetermined. In germline, CDR1 is SGHTA, CDR2 FQGNSA. There are 11 residues in the CDR3. Trimming cost V 0 bases and J 10 bases, with 4 bases left between them. CDR3: CASSLAVEQFF. DNA of the CDR3: TGTGCCAGCAGCTTAGCCGTCGAGCAGTTCTTC. The full variable domain, rest sourced from reference TRBV7-2 and TRBJ2-1, is GAGVSQSPSNKVTEKGKDVELRCDPISGHTALYWYRQSLGQGLEFLIYFQGNSAPDKSGLPSDRFSAERTGGSVSTLTIQRTQQEDSAVYLCASSLAVEQFFGPGTRLTVL.

DNA for the CDR3: TGTGCCAGCAGTTTCAGACAGGGAGGGAGCTACACCTTC. Translated: CASSFRQGGSYTF. The chain employs TRBV27 and TRBJ1-2; 7 bases map to TRBD1. The J segment lost 9 bases and the V segment lost 3 bases, leaving 7 bases of the junction unmatched. From germline, CDR1 is MNHEY and CDR2 SMNVEV (reference sequence). The CDR3 covers 13 residues.

The J gene is TRBJ2-5, the V gene TRBV20-1, with TRBD2 matching over 8 bases. J was trimmed by 5 bases and V by 6 bases; bases with no gene match: 14. In germline, CDR1 is DFQATT, CDR2 SNEGSKA (reference sequence). The CDR3 spans 15 residues. This chain's CDR3 is CSARGRGGIFETQYF. The CDR3 bases are TGCAGTGCCCGAGGTCGGGGGGGCATTTTTGAGACCCAGTACTTC.

The chain is built from TRBV27 and TRBJ2-5; TRBD1 agrees at 7 bases. Germline CDR1 reads MNHEY; CDR2 reads SMNVEV (reference sequence). This CDR3 has 14 residues. Germline trimming cut 5 bases from V and 5 bases from J; bases unmatched to any gene: 8. The CDR3 is CASSTGAGLETQYF. For the CDR3, the DNA is TGTGCCAGCAGTACAGGGGCAGGGTTGGAGACCCAGTACTTC.

This chain uses TRBV7-6 with TRBJ1-3; perhaps TRBD1 as D (5 bases). The germline gives CDR1 SGHVS, CDR2 FNYEAQ. V gave up 4 bases and J gave up 7 bases, with 20 bases separating them. The CDR3 is 16 amino acids. CDR3 loop: CASSSFGWTRENTIYF. CDR3 DNA: TGTGCCAGCAGCTCCTTTGGGTGGACAAGGGAGAACACCATATATTTT.

The chain carries TRBV6-4 and TRBJ2-2; 9 bases map to TRBD1. The ends lost 8 bases at V and 1 base at J; junction bases unmatched: 2. CDR3 length: 14 residues. The V gene's germline CDR1 is MRHNA and CDR2 SNTAGT. The CDR3 here is CASRDRVNTGELFF. The CDR3 DNA sequence: TGTGCCAGCCGGGACAGGGTGAACACCGGGGAGCTGTTTTTT.

J is TRBJ2-2 and V is TRBV6-5; D is possibly TRBD1 (5 bases). The CDR3 has 18 residues. The germline V gene has CDR1 MNHEY and CDR2 SVGAGI. The V and J ends lost 0 bases and 0 bases respectively, with 14 bases between them. The CDR3 region is CASSYSPGQIANTGELFF. Here the CDR3 DNA reads TGTGCCAGCAGTTACTCTCCTGGACAAATCGCGAACACCGGGGAGCTGTTTTTT.

The chain couples TRBV11-2 to TRBJ1-2, with D perhaps TRBD1 (6 bases). CDR3 size: 15 residues. Trimming took 0 bases from V and 7 from J, leaving 15 bases between them. The germline V gene encodes CDR1 SGHAT and CDR2 FQNNGV. The CDR3 bases are TGTGCCAGCAGCTTAGATCCGGGGGGGGCTAGTGGCTACACCTTC. This gives the protein CASSLDPGGASGYTF.

This clonotype was seen only a few times. This rearrangement joins TRBV28 to TRBJ2-7, with TRBD2 identical over 8 bases. Trimming removed 3 bases from V and 4 bases from J; junction bases left unmatched: 8. The germline V gene encodes CDR1 MDHEN and CDR2 SYDVKM. CDR3 size: 15 residues. The CDR3 spells CASSFGGGPGYEQYV. CDR3 nucleotide sequence: TGTGCCAGCAGTTTCGGGGGGGGGCCTGGGTACGAGCAGTACGTC.

The chain combines TRBV29-1 with TRBJ2-2; D possibly corresponds to TRBD1 (6 bases). This CDR3 comprises 15 residues. The germline V gene has CDR1 SQVTM and CDR2 ANQGSEA. The V end lost 3 bases, the J end lost 3 bases, and 14 bases lay between the germline ends. The CDR3 reads CSVDGQGSDTGELFF. The CDR3 DNA is TGCAGCGTTGATGGTCAGGGGTCGGACACCGGGGAGCTGTTTTTT.

About this clonotype: An end of the junction differs from the germline gene, which may be a read error. The rearrangement uses TRBV7-6 and TRBJ2-1; D gene uncertain. The germline CDR1 and CDR2 sequences are SGHVS and FNYEAQ. The CDR3 is 15 residues long. The CDR3 is CASSFSGGAYNKQFF. For the CDR3, the DNA is TGTGCCAGCAGCTTTTCAGGCGGTGCTTACAATAAGCAGTTCTTC.